This T cell receptor beta chain was recovered during a study of beta chain features in type 1 diabetes. This clone was seen a few times. Reverse transcribing all isolated RNA meant expressed TCRB transcripts were sequenced. Generated by immunoSEQ multiplex PCR, the TCRdb table keeps only in-frame clones and is missing some. The data show 680,000 or so clones, about a sixth seen once. This CDR3 spans 16 amino acids. Germline CDR1 and CDR2: SGHRS and YFSETQ. V lost 4 bases to trimming and J lost 4 bases, with 18 bases between them. The chain carries TRBV5-1 and TRBJ2-1; D possibly corresponds to TRBD2 (6 bases). The sequenced sample consisted of naive CD4+ T cells from blood. The receptor's source is a young man in good health. CDR3 nucleotides: TGCGCCAGCAGCACATTAGGGACTGACCGATACAATGAGCAGTTCTTC. It encodes CASSTLGTDRYNEQFF.